This entry describes one TCR beta chain. Deletions cut 3 bases from V and 0 bases from J, with 12 bases between. The germline CDR1 and CDR2 sequences are LGHNT and FRNRAP. The CDR3 length is 15 residues. Profiled with immunoSEQ multiplex PCR; TCRdb holds only in-frame clones, not every one. The sample lists approximately 660,000 clones, roughly 88% occurring once. The sample originates from a study of shared T cell receptors in the human thymus. The same sample was also used in a study of human thymus T cells. That investigation notes: Resections from corrective heart surgery supplied the thymus tissue.

V and J are TRBV12-5 and TRBJ2-7; D is unresolved. The origin of this receptor is a boy less than two years old with a congenital heart defect. The sequencing sample was made of thymocytes. Here the CDR3 reads CASGLRIANSYEQYF. CDR3 sequence (DNA): TGTGCTAGTGGTTTACGAATCGCTAACTCCTACGAGCAGTACTTC. The full variable domain, its missing parts supplied by reference TRBV12-5 and TRBJ2-7, is DARVTQTPRHKVTEMGQEVTMRCQPILGHNTVFWYRQTMMQGLELLAYFRNRAPLDDSGMPKDRFSAEMPDATLATLKIQPSEPRDSAVYFCASGLRIANSYEQYFGPGTRLTVT.